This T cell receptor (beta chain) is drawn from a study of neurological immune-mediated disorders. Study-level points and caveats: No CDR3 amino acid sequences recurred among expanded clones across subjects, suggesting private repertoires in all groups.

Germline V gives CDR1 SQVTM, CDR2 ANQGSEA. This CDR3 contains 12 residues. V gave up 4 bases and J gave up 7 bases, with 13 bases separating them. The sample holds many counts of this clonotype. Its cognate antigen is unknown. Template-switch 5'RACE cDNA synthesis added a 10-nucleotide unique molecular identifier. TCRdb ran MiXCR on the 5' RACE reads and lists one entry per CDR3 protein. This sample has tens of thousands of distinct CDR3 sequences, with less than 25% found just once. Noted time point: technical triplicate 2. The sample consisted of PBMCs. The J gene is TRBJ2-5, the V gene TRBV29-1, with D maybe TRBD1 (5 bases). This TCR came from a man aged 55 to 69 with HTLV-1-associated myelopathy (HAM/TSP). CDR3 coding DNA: TGCAGCGTTGTTGGGGCCCCTGGGACCCAGTACTTC. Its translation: CSVVGAPGTQYF.